The 27 T cell receptor beta chains below all came from one sample that was sequenced in a study of blood T cell repertoires in COVID-19. Clones were read by immunoSEQ multiplex PCR, and TCRdb kept only the in-frame ones, dropping some. The table shows around 360,000 clones, with around 87% occurring only once. Source material: PBMCs or T cells enriched from blood (not recorded which). Every receptor here comes from a man between 40 and 49 years old in a cohort exposed to, infected with or recovered from COVID-19 (not recorded which).

The chain joins TRBV15 to TRBJ2-1; 7 bases agree with TRBD1. The CDR3 has 14 amino acids. CDR1 LNHNV and CDR2 YYDKDF come from the germline V gene (reference sequence). V lost 5 bases, J lost 6 bases, and 7 bases stayed unmatched. In nucleotides, the CDR3 is TGTGCCACCAGCCCGGACAGGTACTCCAATGAGCAGTTCTTC. It translates to CATSPDRYSNEQFF.

The CDR3 sequence: CASTPGLAGDPYEQYF. CDR3 bases: TGCGCCAGCACCCCGGGACTAGCGGGTGATCCCTACGAGCAGTACTTC. The chain couples TRBV10-1 to TRBJ2-7; TRBD2 aligns across 12 bases. The CDR3 runs to 16 residues. Germline-derived CDR1 and CDR2 are WNHNN and SYGVQD (reference sequence). The J segment lost 2 bases and the V segment lost 7 bases, leaving 9 bases of the junction unmatched.

The chain has TRBV27 and TRBJ2-1; D is possibly TRBD2 (5 bases). This CDR3 has 15 residues. Looked up from germline, CDR1 is MNHEY and CDR2 is SMNVEV (reference sequence). Trimming left V 3 bases short and J 3 bases short, with 12 bases between. CDR3 residues: CASSFDGSGYNEQFF. The CDR3 nucleotides read TGTGCCAGCAGTTTCGATGGGAGTGGCTACAATGAGCAGTTCTTC.

The chain employs TRBV30 and TRBJ2-7; D possibly corresponds to TRBD2 (5 bases). V lost 2 bases and J lost 5, with 13 bases in between. There are 13 residues in the CDR3. From germline, CDR1 is GTSNPN and CDR2 SVGIG (reference sequence). The CDR3 sequence is CAWSRGRRDEQYF. CDR3 bases: TGTGCCTGGAGTAGAGGGAGACGGGACGAGCAGTACTTC.

The gene calls are TRBV5-4 and TRBJ1-1, with a weak D call TRBD1 (5 bases). The germline V and J ends were trimmed by 0 bases and 2 bases, with 11 bases remaining between them. CDR3 size: 15 residues. Germline V gene sequence: CDR1 SGHNT, CDR2 YYREEE (reference sequence). The CDR3 sequence: CASSLAGGPNTEAFF. The CDR3 nucleotides read TGTGCCAGCAGCTTGGCCGGGGGTCCTAACACTGAAGCTTTCTTT.

This clone was observed a single time. The genes are TRBV3-1 (or the pseudogene TRBV3-2) and TRBJ2-7; D is undetermined. Germline V gives CDR1 LGHDT, CDR2 YNNKEL (reference sequence). CDR3 size: 15 residues. Trimming stripped 1 base from V and 2 bases from J, with 12 bases between. CDR3 loop: CASSQGVWATYEQYF. CDR3 bases: TGTGCCAGCAGCCAAGGGGTTTGGGCGACCTACGAGCAGTACTTC.

As to this clone: The sample holds other DNA sequences that translate to the same CDR3. The chain combines TRBV19 with TRBJ2-7, with D perhaps matching TRBD2 (6 bases). V lost 3 bases and J lost 7, with 13 bases in between. The CDR3 has 13 amino acids. Germline CDR1 and CDR2: LNHDA and SQIVND (reference sequence). CDR3 sequence (DNA): TGTGCCAGTAGTATTTCCGGGAGAGGTGAGCAGTACTTC. Its translation: CASSISGRGEQYF. Combining the CDR3 with reference TRBV19 and TRBJ2-7 gives the whole variable domain DGGITQSPKYLFRKEGQNVTLSCEQNLNHDAMYWYRQDPGQGLRLIYYSQIVNDFQKGDIAEGYSVSREKKESFPLTVTSAQKNPTAFYLCASSISGRGEQYFGPGTRLTVT.

There are a few counts of this clone. The chain uses TRBV28 and TRBJ1-5, with a tentative D call TRBD1 (5 bases). Per the germline V gene, CDR1 is MDHEN and CDR2 is SYDVKM. Trimming shortened V by 10 bases and J by 0 bases, and 13 bases separated the two germline ends. This CDR3 spans 14 amino acids. CDR3: CAIQSGNSNQPQHF. CDR3 nucleotides: TGTGCCATCCAGTCAGGGAATAGCAATCAGCCCCAGCATTTT. Using reference TRBV28 and TRBJ1-5 for the parts outside the CDR3, the full variable domain is DVKVTQSSRYLVKRTGEKVFLECVQDMDHENMFWYRQDPGLGLRLIYFSYDVKMKEKGDIPEGYSVSREKKERFSLILESASTNQTSMYLCAIQSGNSNQPQHFGDGTRLSIL.

The chain joins TRBV2 to TRBJ2-2, with D possibly matching TRBD1 (6 bases). This CDR3 comprises 14 residues. Germline CDR1 is SNHLY and CDR2 is FYNNEI. The germline V and J ends were trimmed by 6 bases and 6 bases, with 14 bases remaining between them. For the CDR3, the DNA is TGTGCCAGCAGGGCAGCAGGGGTTTCCGGGGAGCTGTTTTTT. Its translation: CASRAAGVSGELFF.

This rearrangement joins TRBV25-1 to TRBJ2-7, with D perhaps matching TRBD1 (6 bases). CDR3 length equals 12 residues. V shed 9 bases and J shed 2 bases, with 11 bases lying between them. From germline, CDR1 is MGHDK and CDR2 SYGVNS. The CDR3 here is CASETGPYEQYF. CDR3 nucleotides: TGTGCCAGTGAAACAGGGCCCTACGAGCAGTACTTC.

The chain has TRBV27 and TRBJ1-5, with D maybe TRBD1 (5 bases). Deletions cut 3 bases from V and 7 bases from J, with 13 bases between. The CDR3 has 14 amino acids. Per the germline V gene, CDR1 is MNHEY and CDR2 is SMNVEV (reference sequence). The CDR3: CASSFSSRQQPQHF. DNA for the CDR3: TGTGCCAGCAGTTTTTCGTCCCGACAGCAGCCCCAGCATTTT.

CDR3 sequence (DNA): TGTGCCTGGAGTGTTAGGGCCAGGAGGGAGACCCAGTACTTC. Translating it yields CAWSVRARRETQYF. The chain employs TRBV30 and TRBJ2-5; tentatively, D is TRBD2 (5 bases). The CDR3 is made up of 14 amino acids. With 0 bases removed from V and 5 bases from J, the gap between germline ends came to 13 bases. Germline V gives CDR1 GTSNPN, CDR2 SVGIG (reference sequence).

The rearrangement links TRBV2 to TRBJ2-5, with unresolved D. This CDR3 is built from 14 residues. The germline V gene encodes CDR1 SNHLY and CDR2 FYNNEI. V gave up 6 bases and J gave up 2 bases, with 13 bases separating them. The CDR3 spells CASRRQLVQETQYF. For the CDR3, the DNA is TGTGCCAGCAGAAGACAACTGGTACAAGAGACCCAGTACTTC. Drawing the rest from reference TRBV2 and TRBJ2-5, the complete variable domain is EPEVTQTPSHQVTQMGQEVILRCVPISNHLYFYWYRQILGQKVEFLVSFYNNEISEKSEIFDDQFSVERPDGSNFTLKIRSTKLEDSAMYFCASRRQLVQETQYFGPGTRLLVL.

The J gene is TRBJ2-3, the V gene TRBV15, with D possibly TRBD2 on 6 matching bases. CDR3 size: 18 residues. V gave up 1 base and J gave up 6 bases, with 23 bases separating them. The germline gives CDR1 LNHNV, CDR2 YYDKDF (reference sequence). The CDR3 protein is CATSRARDSGTGVDTQYF. The CDR3 region has the DNA TGTGCCACCAGCAGAGCCCGGGATAGCGGTACGGGGGTGGATACGCAGTATTTT.

The rearrangement links TRBV3-1 (or the pseudogene TRBV3-2) to TRBJ1-4, with 9 bases fitting TRBD1. Germline V lookup: CDR1 LGHDT, CDR2 YNNKEL (reference sequence). With 8 bases clipped from V and 4 bases from J, the junction kept 23 bases outside the gene matches. The CDR3 sequence is 20 residues long. The CDR3 spells CASSTSTTGTGPFHNEKLFF. The DNA of the CDR3 is TGTGCCAGCTCTACCTCGACAACCGGGACAGGGCCTTTCCATAATGAAAAACTGTTTTTT.

The chain has TRBV18 and TRBJ2-1, with TRBD2 matching 8 bases. The CDR3 extends over 13 amino acids. Looked up from germline, CDR1 is KGHSH and CDR2 is LQKENI. V shed 10 bases and J 10 bases; nucleotides not matched to a gene: 12. CDR3 sequence (DNA): TGTGCCACCCAGGGAGCGGGAGAGGGGGAGCAGTTCTTC. It encodes CATQGAGEGEQFF.

In its sample, this clone was seen a few times. This chain uses TRBV30 with TRBJ2-7, with 7 bases lining up with TRBD2. Germline V gene data show CDR1 as GTSNPN and CDR2 as SVGIG (reference sequence). This CDR3 spans 12 amino acids. J gave up 1 base and V 4 bases, and 1 base lay outside the gene matches. The DNA of the CDR3 is TGTGCCTGGACGGGGGGATCCTACGAGCAGTACTTC. Its protein product is CAWTGGSYEQYF.

The chain combines TRBV2 with TRBJ2-3, with D possibly being TRBD1 (5 bases). V shed 5 bases and J shed 1 base, with 7 bases lying between them. CDR1 SNHLY and CDR2 FYNNEI come from the germline V gene. The CDR3 sequence is 13 residues long. CDR3 loop: CASSSTGTDTQYF. The CDR3 DNA sequence: TGTGCCAGCAGTTCGACAGGCACAGATACGCAGTATTTT.

The V call is TRBV19, the J call TRBJ2-5, with TRBD1 identical over 10 bases. CDR3 length: 17 residues. The germline CDR1 and CDR2 sequences are LNHDA and SQIVND (reference sequence). V lost 5 bases to trimming and J lost 3 bases; unmatched junction nucleotides: 12. In nucleotides, the CDR3 is TGTGCCAGTAGTTCCTCGGGGCGGGACAGGGGTAAAGAGACCCAGTACTTC. Its protein product is CASSSSGRDRGKETQYF.

The chain has TRBV24-1 and TRBJ2-5; 14 positions agree with TRBD2. V lost 3 bases, J lost 6 bases, and 5 bases stayed unmatched. The CDR3 consists of 16 residues. Per the germline V gene, CDR1 is KGHDR and CDR2 is SFDVKD. CDR3 sequence reads: CATSDGTSGSRQTQYF. As DNA, the CDR3 is TGTGCCACCAGTGATGGGACTAGCGGGAGTAGACAGACCCAGTACTTC.

This chain uses TRBV3-1 (or the pseudogene TRBV3-2) with TRBJ2-1, with 11 nucleotides matching TRBD2. CDR3 length equals 15 residues. J was trimmed by 6 bases and V by 4 bases; bases with no gene match: 5. Germline V gene lookup returns CDR1 LGHDT and CDR2 YNNKEL (reference sequence). Here the CDR3 reads CASSRRGLAGNEQFF. The CDR3 DNA reads TGTGCCAGCAGCCGCAGAGGACTAGCGGGCAATGAGCAGTTCTTC.

This chain connects TRBV5-5 to TRBJ2-2; D call uncertain. The CDR3 length is 15 residues. Between the trimmed V and J ends, which lost 1 base and 0 bases, there was a span of 7 bases. Germline loops: CDR1 SGHKS, CDR2 YYEKEE (reference sequence). The CDR3 coding sequence is TGTGCCAGCAGCTTGTTGACTTCGAACACCGGGGAGCTGTTTTTT. Amino acids: CASSLLTSNTGELFF.

This clone was recorded once. The chain combines TRBV18 with TRBJ1-4; a weak D match, TRBD1 (5 bases). Trimming left V 3 bases short and J 2 bases short, with 10 bases between. CDR1 is KGHSH, CDR2 LQKENI, per germline. This CDR3 comprises 15 residues. In nucleotides, the CDR3 is TGTGCCAGCTCACCCCAGGGAGGCACTAATGAAAAACTGTTTTTT. It specifies CASSPQGGTNEKLFF.

The genes are TRBV5-1 and TRBJ2-1, with D hard to call. The length of the CDR3 is 15 residues. Germline CDR1 is SGHRS and CDR2 is YFSETQ. Deletions cut 5 bases from V and 12 bases from J, with 24 bases between. For the CDR3, the DNA is TGCGCCAGCAGTTTGATGTCGCAGGCAATCGGCAGGCAGTTCTTC. This sequence encodes CASSLMSQAIGRQFF. The variable domain in full, completed from reference TRBV5-1 and TRBJ2-1, reads KAGVTQTPRYLIKTRGQQVTLSCSPISGHRSVSWYQQTPGQGLQFLFEYFSETQRNKGNFPGRFSGRQFSNSRSEMNVSTLELGDSALYLCASSLMSQAIGRQFFGPGTRLTVL.

The chain couples TRBV5-6 to TRBJ2-2, with 9 bases that match TRBD1. Germline V gene data show CDR1 as SGHDT and CDR2 as YYEEEE. The CDR3 runs 16 residues. Losses at the gene ends were 4 bases for V and 6 bases for J; bases not matched to a gene: 10. The CDR3 sequence: CASSSHGTGKAGELFF. CDR3 nucleotide sequence: TGTGCCAGCAGCAGCCATGGGACAGGGAAGGCCGGGGAGCTGTTTTTT.

The V and J genes are TRBV30 and TRBJ2-7, with D maybe TRBD2 (6 bases). Germline values: CDR1 GTSNPN, CDR2 SVGIG (reference sequence). V lost 2 bases to trimming and J lost 6 bases, with 11 bases between them. The length of the CDR3 is 12 residues. Here the CDR3 DNA reads TGTGCCTGGAGTAGGACTACTGGCGAGCAGTACTTC. As protein: CAWSRTTGEQYF.

This chain links TRBV7-2 with TRBJ1-6, with 7 bases identical to TRBD1. The V segment lost 6 bases and the J segment 7 bases; nucleotides outside the gene matches: 9. The V gene's germline CDR1 is SGHTA and CDR2 FQGNSA. This CDR3 contains 15 residues. The CDR3 loop is CASSPTGTANSPLHF. CDR3 sequence (DNA): TGTGCCAGCAGTCCGACCGGGACAGCAAATTCACCCCTCCACTTT.